This T cell receptor beta chain is from a study of blood T cell repertoires in COVID-19. Study summary: Both acute and convalescent COVID-19 samples were obtained from the United States, Italy and Spain. From T cells, B-cell-depleted T cells, or PBMCs came the material, which was cDNA or gDNA.

There are 12 residues in the CDR3. CDR1 is SQVTM and CDR2 is ANQGSEA in the germline V gene. The germline V and J ends were trimmed by 7 bases and 4 bases, with 12 bases remaining between them. In the original workflow: The assay estimated nucleated cells by amplifying reference gene primers. Assay: immunoSEQ multiplex PCR; the TCRdb copy retains only in-frame clones and omits some. V, J and clone size are taken as reported in that table, and D and trimming were inferred from the DNA itself. The sample consists of around 80,000 clones, roughly 77% of them appearing once. The chain couples TRBV29-1 to TRBJ2-3; possibly TRBD1 for D (5 bases). Sequenced input: peripheral blood. The TCR comes from a man aged 45-65 years with active or convalescent COVID-19. This chain's CDR3 is CSAGGRADTQYF. In nucleotides, the CDR3 is TGCAGCGCCGGTGGCAGGGCAGATACGCAGTATTTT.